A selection of T cell receptor beta chains follows, all from one sample in a study of neurological immune-mediated disorders. TCRdb used MiXCR to reprocess the 5' RACE reads, holding one entry per CDR3 protein. Among under 50,000 distinct CDR3 sequences listed, roughly 14% were seen once. The sample taken for sequencing was PBMCs. Every receptor here comes from a male donor with HTLV-1-associated myelopathy (HAM/TSP). Each CDR3 is given with its conserved first and last residue. A D gene is named only where the DNA matches it firmly. Part of the rows lack a size; the others show once, few, many or a class for expanded clones.

J	V	D	size	DNA	CDR3
TRBJ2-5	TRBV20-1	-	many	TGCAGTGCTAGAGGCCATGAGAGAGGGGGGCGGAAGACCCAGTACTTC	CSARGHERGGRKTQYF
TRBJ2-7	TRBV20-1	-	-	TGCACTGCTAGTGCACTCCGGACCCACGAGCAGTACTTC	CTASALRTHEQYF
TRBJ2-7	TRBV6-2/TRBV6-3	-	many	TGTGCCAGCAGTTTTCTGGGGGACAAAGGCGAGCAGTACTTC	CASSFLGDKGEQYF
TRBJ2-1	TRBV20-1	-	many	TGCAGTGCTATCTACAATGAGCAGTTCTTC	CSAIYNEQFF
TRBJ1-2	TRBV18	-	many	TGTGCCAGCTCACCACCAGGGGGACAAACTTATGGCTACACCTTC	CASSPPGGQTYGYTF
TRBJ2-1	TRBV10-3	-	-	TGTGCCATCAGTGAAAGGCTAGGGGACTACAATGAGCAGTTCTTC	CAISERLGDYNEQFF
TRBJ2-7	TRBV18	-	-	TGTGCCAGCTCACCAACCCCGGCCCACGAGCAGTACTTC	CASSPTPAHEQYF
TRBJ2-2	TRBV24-1	-	many	TGTGCCACCAGTGACGACACAAACACCGGGGAGCTGTTTTTT	CATSDDTNTGELFF
TRBJ1-1	TRBV27	-	many	TGTGCCAGCAGTCGCCCAGGTAGGGGACGCTTGAACACTGAAGCTTTCTTT	CASSRPGRGRLNTEAFF
TRBJ2-5	TRBV9	-	many	TGTGCCAGCAGCGTAGCTGAAGGAGTTCGAGAGACCCAGTACTTC	CASSVAEGVRETQYF
TRBJ1-2	TRBV25-1	-	many	TGTGCCAGCAGCGACACGGGGGCGCCCGGCTACACCTTC	CASSDTGAPGYTF
TRBJ1-5	TRBV5-1	-	many	TGCGCCAGCAGCTTGACAGGAGGCGACCAGCCCCAGCATTTT	CASSLTGGDQPQHF
TRBJ1-1	TRBV7-8	-	many	TGTGCCAGCAGCCAAAGGGTGGCTTACACTGAAGCTTTCTTT	CASSQRVAYTEAFF
TRBJ2-2	TRBV19	TRBD1	-	TGTGCCAGTAGTATGGGGGACAGGGCGAACACCGGGGAGCTGTTTTTT	CASSMGDRANTGELFF
TRBJ2-3	TRBV5-1	-	-	-	CASSFYICSASWGQGVDTDTQYF
TRBJ2-7	TRBV20-1	-	many	TGCAGTGCCGCCGACGGTGACGAGCAGTACTTC	CSAADGDEQYF
TRBJ2-4	TRBV12-3/TRBV12-4	TRBD2	many	TGTGCCAGCAGTACCCCTGGCGGGGGGGGGGCCAAAAACATTCAGTACTTC	CASSTPGGGGAKNIQYF
TRBJ1-1	TRBV20-1	-	many	TGCAGTGCCCGTAAGACGGCGGATACATCGACTGAAGCTTTCTTT	CSARKTADTSTEAFF
TRBJ1-2	TRBV5-1	-	many	TGCGCCAGCAGCTTGGATAGGAGGCTTAACTATGGCTACACCTTC	CASSLDRRLNYGYTF
TRBJ2-4	TRBV9	-	many	TGTGCCAGCAGCGGACAACAGTTCGGATTGGGCATTCAGTACTTC	CASSGQQFGLGIQYF
TRBJ1-5	TRBV7-9	TRBD1	many	TGTGCCAGCAGTTACAGGGGGGGTCAGCCCCAGCATTTT	CASSYRGGQPQHF
TRBJ1-1	TRBV5-1	-	many	TGCGCCAGCAGCCTCCGCCTACAGGGGAACACTGAAGCTTTCTTT	CASSLRLQGNTEAFF
TRBJ2-1	TRBV29-1	-	many	TGCAGCGTTGAACGTGGCAAAAGAACTTACAATGAGCAGTTCTTC	CSVERGKRTYNEQFF
TRBJ1-2	TRBV20-1	-	-	TGCAGTGCTAGGACAGGTGGAATCTATGGCTACACCTTC	CSARTGGIYGYTF
TRBJ2-6	TRBV12-3/TRBV12-4	TRBD1	many	TGTGCCAGCAGTCTCGGGACAGGGCGTAGCGGGGCCAACGTCCTGACTTTC	CASSLGTGRSGANVLTF
TRBJ2-7	TRBV7-9	-	many	TGTGCCAGCAGCTTAGGGGTAGCGGTTACAGGGACCTACGAGCAGTACTTC	CASSLGVAVTGTYEQYF
TRBJ1-1	TRBV27	TRBD1	many	TGTGCCAGCAGTCACCGGACAGGGGAGGACACTGAAGCTTTCTTT	CASSHRTGEDTEAFF
TRBJ1-6	TRBV20-1	-	-	TGCAGTGCCATTCCAACTGTGAGCTCCTATAATTCACCCCTCCACTTT	CSAIPTVSSYNSPLHF
TRBJ1-5	TRBV5-6	-	many	TGTGCCAGCGACTGCAGGGGAGCTCGGCCCCAGCATTTT	CASDCRGARPQHF
TRBJ1-5	TRBV12-3/TRBV12-4	TRBD1	many	TGTGCCAGCAGTTTTGGACAGGGCCTCCATCAGCCCCAGCATTTT	CASSFGQGLHQPQHF
TRBJ1-2	TRBV20-1	-	many	TGCAGTGCTAGAGAGAGTGGGACAACCTATGGCTACACCTTC	CSARESGTTYGYTF
TRBJ2-1	TRBV29-1	-	-	TGCAGCGTTGATTGCAGGGACCCCTCCTACAATGAGCAGTTCTTC	CSVDCRDPSYNEQFF
TRBJ2-7	TRBV20-1	-	-	TGCAGTGCTAGTGCAGGGGGAGGCTACGAGCAGTACTTC	CSASAGGGYEQYF
TRBJ1-5	TRBV10-3	-	many	TGTGCCATCAGTGAGTCGTACAGGAATCAGCCCCAGCATTTT	CAISESYRNQPQHF
TRBJ1-4	TRBV9	-	many	TGTGCCAGCAGCGCAGAGCCGCTTCCCAATGAAAAACTGTTTTTT	CASSAEPLPNEKLFF
TRBJ1-1	TRBV5-1	TRBD1	many	TGCGCCAGCAGCCCGAGACAGGGGGCAGGGTCTGAAGCTTTCTTT	CASSPRQGAGSEAFF
TRBJ2-5	TRBV7-7	TRBD2	many	TGTGCCAGCAGAAATAGCGGGGGAGAGACCCAGTACTTC	CASRNSGGETQYF
TRBJ2-3	TRBV5-1	-	many	TGCGCCAGCAGCCCTTCTCCCGGGGAGTTAAGTACAGATACGCAGTATTTT	CASSPSPGELSTDTQYF
TRBJ2-6	TRBV7-2	TRBD2	-	TGCGCCAGCAGCTTGGTTGCGGGGGGCGTAAGATCTGGGGCCAACGTCCTGACTTTC	CASSLVAGGVRSGANVLTF
TRBJ2-5	TRBV20-1	TRBD2	many	TGCAGTGCTACGACTAGCGGGGGCCGGGGAGAGACCCAGTACTTC	CSATTSGGRGETQYF
TRBJ2-3	TRBV7-9	-	many	TGTGCCAGCAGCCCCCACATGTCCACAGATACGCAGTATTTT	CASSPHMSTDTQYF
TRBJ2-7	TRBV20-1	-	many	TGCAGTGCGGGTCCACCCGCCTCGTACGAGCAGTACTTC	CSAGPPASYEQYF
TRBJ2-4	TRBV18	-	few	TGTGCCAGCTCACCTCGACAGGGAGGTGGGAACATTCAGTACTTC	CASSPRQGGGNIQYF
TRBJ2-7	TRBV6-2/TRBV6-3	-	many	TGTGCCAGCAGTTATTCGCTGTCAGGTGCGCTTCACGAGCAGTACTTC	CASSYSLSGALHEQYF